Below, one T cell receptor (beta chain) is given with its context. Data came from immunoSEQ multiplex PCR; TCRdb stores just in-frame clones and leaves some out. The repertoire holds approximately 150,000 clones, over 75% seen once, with approximately 12% in the top ten. The data originate from a study of blood T cell repertoires in COVID-19. This clonotype originated in a man aged 65 to 85 who had recovered from COVID-19. Sequenced: peripheral blood.

DNA of the CDR3: TGTGCCACCAGCAGCCTTCAGAACTACGAGCAGTACTTC. Its translation: CATSSLQNYEQYF. This chain links TRBV15 with TRBJ2-7, with no clear D. Germline V CDR1 and CDR2: LNHNV, YYDKDF (reference sequence). The CDR3 has 13 amino acids. Trimming removed 3 bases from V and 3 bases from J, with 9 bases in between.